This TCR beta chain was recovered during a study of blood T cell repertoires in COVID-19. This study enrolled people aged 18 to 89 from around 26 US geographic areas. Cohorts were determined from participant-reported clinical history. Contact with a PCR-confirmed or clinician-diagnosed COVID-19 case occurred within 2 weeks of entry. As originally analysed: The assay estimated nucleated cells by amplifying reference gene primers. The data were produced by immunoSEQ multiplex PCR, yet TCRdb's version contains in-frame clones alone and is incomplete. V and J calls and clone size follow that table, whereas D and trimming were derived from the DNA. In the table there are roughly 61,000 clones, just over 70% of which are singletons. This CDR3 spans 15 amino acids. The V gene's germline CDR1 is SEHNR and CDR2 FQNEAQ (reference sequence). J gave up 6 bases and V 6 bases, and 8 bases lay outside the gene matches.

Sequenced material: PBMCs or T cells enriched from blood (not recorded which). This sequence joins TRBV7-9 and TRBJ2-1; 10 bases line up with TRBD1. The sequence was obtained from a woman aged 55-75 years who had been exposed to COVID-19. CDR3 nucleotides: TGTGCCAGCAGTCCGGGCCGGGACAGGGGCAATGAGCAGTTCTTC. This codes for CASSPGRDRGNEQFF.